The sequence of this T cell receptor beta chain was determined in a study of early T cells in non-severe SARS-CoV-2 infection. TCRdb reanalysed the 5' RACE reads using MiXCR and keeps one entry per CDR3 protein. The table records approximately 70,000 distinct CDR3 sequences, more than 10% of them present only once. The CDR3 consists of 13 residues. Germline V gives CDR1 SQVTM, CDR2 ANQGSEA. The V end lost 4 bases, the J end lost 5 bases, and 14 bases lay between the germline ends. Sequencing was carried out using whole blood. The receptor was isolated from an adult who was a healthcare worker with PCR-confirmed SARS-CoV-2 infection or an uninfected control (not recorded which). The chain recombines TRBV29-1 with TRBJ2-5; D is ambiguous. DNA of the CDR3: TGCAGCGTTGTCGGCCGATCCTGGGAGACCCAGTACTTC. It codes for CSVVGRSWETQYF.